Listed below are T cell receptor beta chains from one sample, sequenced in a study of blood T cell repertoires in COVID-19. The repertoire was sequenced with immunoSEQ multiplex PCR; TCRdb's copy has only in-frame clones and lacks some. The sample has about 28,000 clones, around 85% seen once. The sequenced material came from peripheral blood. These receptors all stem from a woman aged 60 to 75 with acute or convalescent COVID-19. The CDR3 runs from the conserved cysteine through the conserved F or W. D genes are given only for firm matches. Not every row has a clone size; where given, it reads once, few, many or a size class.

v_call	d_call	clone_size	j_call	cdr3_nt	cdr3_aa
TRBV20-1	NA	NA	TRBJ1-1	TGCAGTGCTTTTAAGGGAGAGTCAGCTTTCTTT	CSAFKGESAFF
TRBV7-8	TRBD1	once	TRBJ1-2	TGTGCCAGCAGCACGATACAGGGGAACTATGGCTACACCTTC	CASSTIQGNYGYTF
TRBV28	NA	NA	TRBJ2-2	TGTGCCAGCCTTCGGGGGTCCGGGGAGCTGTTTTTT	CASLRGSGELFF
TRBV14	NA	NA	TRBJ2-7	TGTGCCAGCAGCCAAGGAACAGCACAGTACTTC	CASSQGTAQYF
TRBV5-1	NA	NA	TRBJ1-1	TGCGCCAGCAGCCCGGCAGGGAACACTGAAGCTTTCTTT	CASSPAGNTEAFF
TRBV20-1	TRBD2	NA	TRBJ2-7	TGCAGTGCTAGTAGCGGGGGGAGAACAAATCGAAACTACGAGCAGTACTTC	CSASSGGRTNRNYEQYF
TRBV6-6	TRBD1	NA	TRBJ1-2	TGTGCCAGCAGTCCATCAACCAGGAGACAGGGTCACTATGGCTACACCTTC	CASSPSTRRQGHYGYTF
TRBV3-1/TRBV3-2	TRBD2	NA	TRBJ2-5	TGTGCCAGCACGCCAGGGGTAGCGGGGGGGGTGGAGACCCAGTACTTC	CASTPGVAGGVETQYF
TRBV5-1	NA	medium-sized	TRBJ2-7	TGCGCCAGCAGCCCCGGACAGCCAAAATACGAGCAGTACTTC	CASSPGQPKYEQYF
TRBV28	TRBD1	NA	TRBJ2-3	TGTGCCAGCACCGGATCGGACAGGCTAGCCCCCACAGATACGCAGTATTTT	CASTGSDRLAPTDTQYF
TRBV6-2/TRBV6-3	NA	NA	TRBJ2-7	TGTGCCAGCAGTTACTCGAGTCTTTACGAGCAGTACTTC	CASSYSSLYEQYF
TRBV9	TRBD1	NA	TRBJ1-3	TGTGCCAGCAGCTCAGGGGACAGCTCTGGAAACACCATATATTTT	CASSSGDSSGNTIYF
TRBV19	TRBD1	once	TRBJ1-5	TGTGCCAGTAGTCCTCTCCGGGACAGGCTCCCGAATCAGCCCCAGCATTTT	CASSPLRDRLPNQPQHF
TRBV10-3	NA	NA	TRBJ2-7	TGTGCCATGTCCCCTGGGGGCACTGCGCAGTACTTC	CAMSPGGTAQYF
TRBV30	NA	NA	TRBJ2-3	TGTGCCTGGAATCCAGGCGCAGATACGCAGTATTTT	CAWNPGADTQYF
TRBV27	TRBD1	NA	TRBJ1-6	TGTGCCAGCAGTTTCCTGGACAGGGTTAATTCACCCCTCCACTTT	CASSFLDRVNSPLHF
TRBV6-5	TRBD1	once	TRBJ1-2	TGTGCCAGCACACTGGGGACAGCCTATGGCTACACCTTC	CASTLGTAYGYTF
TRBV6-5	TRBD1	once	TRBJ1-5	TGTGCCAGCAGTTTTCAACTTCAGGGGGATCAGCCCCAGCATTTT	CASSFQLQGDQPQHF
TRBV15	TRBD1	once	TRBJ1-3	TGTGCCACCAGCATGGGACAGTCTTCTGGAAACACCATATATTTT	CATSMGQSSGNTIYF
TRBV29-1	NA	NA	TRBJ2-6	TGCAGCGCCCTCTCTGGGGCCAACGTCCTGACTTTC	CSALSGANVLTF
TRBV5-5	NA	NA	TRBJ2-6	TGTGCCAGCAGCTTGTCAGGGGAACCATCTGGGGCCAACGTCCTGACTTTC	CASSLSGEPSGANVLTF
TRBV2	TRBD1	NA	TRBJ2-3	TGTGCCAGCAGTGGTCTAGCCGGGACAGGGGAATATTTT	CASSGLAGTGEYF
TRBV5-1	TRBD2	NA	TRBJ2-3	TGCGCCAGCAGCTTGAGGCGAGCGGGGGGGACAGATACGCAGTATTTT	CASSLRRAGGTDTQYF
TRBV5-6	NA	few	TRBJ1-2	TGTGCCAGCAGCTTGGGCGGACAGACCTATGGCTACACCTTC	CASSLGGQTYGYTF
TRBV11-2	NA	NA	TRBJ1-1	TGTGCCAGCAGGGGCGGGGACACTGAAGCTTTCTTT	CASRGGDTEAFF
TRBV5-1	TRBD1	NA	TRBJ1-6	TGCGCCAGCAGCCTGGGACAGCAAAATTCACCCCTCCACTTT	CASSLGQQNSPLHF
TRBV19	NA	NA	TRBJ1-2	TGTGCCAGTAGTCGGTTAGATGGCTACACCTTC	CASSRLDGYTF
TRBV30	NA	NA	TRBJ1-6	TGTGCCTGCCGGGGGGAGTATAATTCACCCCTCCACTTT	CACRGEYNSPLHF
TRBV30	TRBD1	once	TRBJ1-1	TGTGCCTGGAGTTCGGAGACAGGGTGGACTGAAGCTTTCTTT	CAWSSETGWTEAFF
TRBV6-1	TRBD1	NA	TRBJ2-4	TGTGCCAGCAGTGCCCTGGGACAGCTAGCCAAAAACATTCAGTACTTC	CASSALGQLAKNIQYF
TRBV12-3/TRBV12-4	TRBD1	once	TRBJ2-7	TGTGCCAGCAGCCCCGGGACAGACTACGAGCAGTACTTC	CASSPGTDYEQYF
TRBV10-2	NA	NA	TRBJ1-1	TGCGCCAGCAGCAGGGGTTCCCACACGAACACTGAAGCTTTCTTT	CASSRGSHTNTEAFF
TRBV6-5	NA	NA	TRBJ1-1	TGTGCCAGCAGCCGCCCCTATAACACTGAAGCTTTCTTT	CASSRPYNTEAFF
TRBV19	NA	NA	TRBJ1-4	TGTGCCAGTAGTCCAAATGAAAAACTGTTTTTT	CASSPNEKLFF
TRBV5-1	NA	NA	TRBJ2-7	TGCGCCAGCAGCTTCAGACAGTACGAGCAGTACTTC	CASSFRQYEQYF
TRBV7-3	TRBD2	NA	TRBJ2-5	TGTGCCAGCAGCTTAGGGGTGACTAGCGGGGGTATAGAGACCCAGTACTTC	CASSLGVTSGGIETQYF
TRBV6-7	TRBD1	NA	TRBJ2-1	TGTGCCAGCAGTCCCTTGAGCTTGACAGGGTGCAATGAGCAGTTCTTC	CASSPLSLTGCNEQFF
TRBV9	NA	NA	TRBJ2-5	TGTGCCAGCAGCGCCCAAGGGGGGGCCGGTGGGCAAGAGACCCAGTACTTC	CASSAQGGAGGQETQYF